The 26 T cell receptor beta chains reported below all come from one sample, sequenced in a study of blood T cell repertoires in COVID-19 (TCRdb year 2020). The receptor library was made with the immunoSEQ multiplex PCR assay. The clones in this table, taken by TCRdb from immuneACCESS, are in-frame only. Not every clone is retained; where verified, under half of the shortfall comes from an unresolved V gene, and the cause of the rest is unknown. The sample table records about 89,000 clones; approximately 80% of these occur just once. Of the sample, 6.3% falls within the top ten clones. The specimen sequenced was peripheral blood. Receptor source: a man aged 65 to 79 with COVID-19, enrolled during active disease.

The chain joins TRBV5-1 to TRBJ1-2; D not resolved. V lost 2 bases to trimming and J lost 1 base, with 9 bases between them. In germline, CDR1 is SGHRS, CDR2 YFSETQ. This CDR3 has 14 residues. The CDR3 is CASSFSGVNYGYTF. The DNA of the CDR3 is TGCGCCAGCAGCTTTAGCGGGGTTAACTATGGCTACACCTTC.

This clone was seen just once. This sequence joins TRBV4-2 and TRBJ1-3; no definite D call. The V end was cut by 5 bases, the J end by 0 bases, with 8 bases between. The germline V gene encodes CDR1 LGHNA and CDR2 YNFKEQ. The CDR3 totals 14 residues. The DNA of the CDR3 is TGTGCCAGCAGCGCAACACACTCTGGAAACACCATATATTTT. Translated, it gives CASSATHSGNTIYF.

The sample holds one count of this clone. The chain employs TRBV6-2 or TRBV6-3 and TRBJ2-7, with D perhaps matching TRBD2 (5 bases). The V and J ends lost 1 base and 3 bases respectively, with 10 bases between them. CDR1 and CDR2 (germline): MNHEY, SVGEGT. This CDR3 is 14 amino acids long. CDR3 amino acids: CASSYLGRGYEQYF. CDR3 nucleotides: TGTGCCAGCAGTTACTTAGGGAGAGGCTACGAGCAGTACTTC.

The CDR3 bases are TGTGCCAGCAGCTTAGACCAAGGCGGGACAGGAACTAACTATGGCTACACCTTC. Translating it yields CASSLDQGGTGTNYGYTF. The rearrangement uses TRBV11-3 and TRBJ1-2, with 8 bases lining up with TRBD1. The germline gives CDR1 SGHNT, CDR2 YENEEA. J lost 0 bases, V lost 0 bases, and 9 bases had no gene match. The CDR3 is 18 amino acids.

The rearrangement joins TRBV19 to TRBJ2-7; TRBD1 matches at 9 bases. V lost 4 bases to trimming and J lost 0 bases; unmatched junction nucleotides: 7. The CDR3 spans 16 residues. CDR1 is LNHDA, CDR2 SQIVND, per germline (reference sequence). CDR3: CASSRDRVAASYEQYF. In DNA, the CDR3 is TGTGCCAGTAGTAGGGACAGGGTAGCAGCCTCCTACGAGCAGTACTTC.

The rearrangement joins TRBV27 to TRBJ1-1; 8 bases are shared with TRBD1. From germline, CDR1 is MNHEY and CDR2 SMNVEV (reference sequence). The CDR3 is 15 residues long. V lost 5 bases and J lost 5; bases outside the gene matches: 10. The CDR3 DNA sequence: TGTGCCAGCAGTCCGGGCCAGGGGGCCTGGACTGAAGCTTTCTTT. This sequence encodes CASSPGQGAWTEAFF.

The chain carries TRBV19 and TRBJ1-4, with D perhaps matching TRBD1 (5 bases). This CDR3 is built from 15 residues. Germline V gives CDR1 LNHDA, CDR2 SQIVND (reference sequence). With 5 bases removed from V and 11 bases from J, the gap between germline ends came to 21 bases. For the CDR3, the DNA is TGTGCCAGTAGTCCTGAACCCCGGGGACTGAGTAAACTGTTTTTT. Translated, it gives CASSPEPRGLSKLFF.

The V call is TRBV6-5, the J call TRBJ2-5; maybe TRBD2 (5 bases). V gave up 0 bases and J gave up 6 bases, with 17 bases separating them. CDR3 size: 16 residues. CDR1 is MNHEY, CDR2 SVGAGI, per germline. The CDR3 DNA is TGTGCCAGCAGTTACTCGATGGCCACTGGGGAGCAGACCCAGTACTTC. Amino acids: CASSYSMATGEQTQYF.

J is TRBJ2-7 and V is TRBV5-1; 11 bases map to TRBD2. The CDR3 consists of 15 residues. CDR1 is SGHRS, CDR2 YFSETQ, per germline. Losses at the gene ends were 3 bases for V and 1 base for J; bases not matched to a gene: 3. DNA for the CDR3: TGCGCCAGCAGCTCCAGACTAGCGGGGTCCTACGAGCAGTACTTC. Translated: CASSSRLAGSYEQYF.

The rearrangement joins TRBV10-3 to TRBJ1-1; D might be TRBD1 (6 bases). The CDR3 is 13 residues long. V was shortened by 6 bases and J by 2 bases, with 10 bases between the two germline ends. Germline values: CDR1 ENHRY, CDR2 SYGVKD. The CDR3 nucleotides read TGTGCCATCAGGATGGACAGAAACACTGAAGCTTTCTTT. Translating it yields CAIRMDRNTEAFF.

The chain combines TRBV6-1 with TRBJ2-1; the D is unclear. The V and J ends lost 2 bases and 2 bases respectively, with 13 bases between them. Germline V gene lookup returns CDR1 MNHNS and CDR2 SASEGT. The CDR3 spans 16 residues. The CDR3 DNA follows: TGTGCCAGCAGTGAACTTTCCGCGAGTCCCTACAATGAGCAGTTCTTC. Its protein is CASSELSASPYNEQFF.

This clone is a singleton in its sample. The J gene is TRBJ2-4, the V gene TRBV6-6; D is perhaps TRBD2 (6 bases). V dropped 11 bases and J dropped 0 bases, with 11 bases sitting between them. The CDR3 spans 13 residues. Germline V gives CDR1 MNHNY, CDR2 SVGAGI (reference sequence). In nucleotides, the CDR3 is TGTGCCGCGGGGCCGCTAGCCAAAAACATTCAGTACTTC. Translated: CAAGPLAKNIQYF.

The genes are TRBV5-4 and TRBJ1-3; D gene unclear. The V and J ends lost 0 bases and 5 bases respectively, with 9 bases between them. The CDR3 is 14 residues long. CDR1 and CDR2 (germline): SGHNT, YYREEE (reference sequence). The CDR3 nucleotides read TGTGCCAGCAGCTTGGGAGGGAATCGAAACACCATATATTTT. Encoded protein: CASSLGGNRNTIYF.

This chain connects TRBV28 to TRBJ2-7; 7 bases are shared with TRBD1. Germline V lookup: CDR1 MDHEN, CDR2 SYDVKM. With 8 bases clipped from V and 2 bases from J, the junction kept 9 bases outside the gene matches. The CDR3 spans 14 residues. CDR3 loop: CASLPGGITYEQYF. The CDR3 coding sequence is TGTGCCAGCCTTCCAGGGGGTATAACCTACGAGCAGTACTTC.

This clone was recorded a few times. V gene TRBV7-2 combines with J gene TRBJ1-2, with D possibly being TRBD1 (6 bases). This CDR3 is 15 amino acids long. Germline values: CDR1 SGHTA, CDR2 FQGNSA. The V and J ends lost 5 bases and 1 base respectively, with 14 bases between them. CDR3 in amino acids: CASSLFRGSNYGYTF. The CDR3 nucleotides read TGTGCCAGCAGCCTCTTTAGGGGGAGTAACTATGGCTACACCTTC.

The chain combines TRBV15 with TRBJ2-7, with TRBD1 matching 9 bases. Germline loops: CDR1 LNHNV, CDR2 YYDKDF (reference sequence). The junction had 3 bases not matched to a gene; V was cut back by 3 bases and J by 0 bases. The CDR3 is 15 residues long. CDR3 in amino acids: CATSRDRGSSYEQYF. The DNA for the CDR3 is TGTGCCACCAGCAGGGACAGGGGTAGCTCCTACGAGCAGTACTTC.

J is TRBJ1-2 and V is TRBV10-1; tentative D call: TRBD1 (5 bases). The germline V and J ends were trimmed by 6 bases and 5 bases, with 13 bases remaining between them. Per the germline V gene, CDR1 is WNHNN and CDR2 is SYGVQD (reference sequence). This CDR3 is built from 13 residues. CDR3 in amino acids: CASSSGMSYGYTF. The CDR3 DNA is TGCGCCAGCAGCTCAGGGATGTCTTATGGCTACACCTTC.

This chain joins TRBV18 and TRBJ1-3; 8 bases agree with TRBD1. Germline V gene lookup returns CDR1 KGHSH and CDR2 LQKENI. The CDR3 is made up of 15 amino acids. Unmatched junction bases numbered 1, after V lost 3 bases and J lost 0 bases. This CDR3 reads CASSPGQGSGNTIYF. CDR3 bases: TGTGCCAGCTCACCTGGACAGGGCTCTGGAAACACCATATATTTT.

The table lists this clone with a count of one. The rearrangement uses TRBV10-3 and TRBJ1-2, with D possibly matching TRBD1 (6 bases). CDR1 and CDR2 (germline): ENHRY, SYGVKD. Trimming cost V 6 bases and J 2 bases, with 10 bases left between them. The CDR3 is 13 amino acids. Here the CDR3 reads CAISPGHNYGYTF. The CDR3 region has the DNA TGTGCCATCAGCCCGGGACACAACTATGGCTACACCTTC.

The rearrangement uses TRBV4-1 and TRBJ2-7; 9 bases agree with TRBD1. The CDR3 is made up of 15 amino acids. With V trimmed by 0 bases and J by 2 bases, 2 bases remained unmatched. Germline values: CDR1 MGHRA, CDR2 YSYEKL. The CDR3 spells CASSQDNRGPYEQYF. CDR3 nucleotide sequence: TGCGCCAGCAGCCAAGATAACAGGGGGCCCTACGAGCAGTACTTC.

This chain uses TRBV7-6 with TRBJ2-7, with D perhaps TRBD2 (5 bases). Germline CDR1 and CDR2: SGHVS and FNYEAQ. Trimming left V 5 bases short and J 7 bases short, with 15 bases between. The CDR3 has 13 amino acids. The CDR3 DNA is TGTGCCAGCAGCGTTTCCGGGGTTGGTGAGCAGTACTTC. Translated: CASSVSGVGEQYF.

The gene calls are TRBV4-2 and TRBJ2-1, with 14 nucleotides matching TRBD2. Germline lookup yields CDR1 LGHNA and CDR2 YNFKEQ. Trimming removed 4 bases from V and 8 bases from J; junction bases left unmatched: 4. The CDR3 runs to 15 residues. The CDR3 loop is CASSPRLAGGHEQFF. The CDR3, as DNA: TGTGCCAGCAGCCCTCGACTAGCGGGGGGGCATGAGCAGTTCTTC.

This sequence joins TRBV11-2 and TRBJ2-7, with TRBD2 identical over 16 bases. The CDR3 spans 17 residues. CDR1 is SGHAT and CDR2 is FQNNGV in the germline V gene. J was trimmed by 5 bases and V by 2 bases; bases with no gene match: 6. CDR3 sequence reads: CASSLPGLAGGRNEQYF. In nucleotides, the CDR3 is TGTGCCAGCAGCTTACCGGGACTAGCGGGAGGGAGGAACGAGCAGTACTTC.

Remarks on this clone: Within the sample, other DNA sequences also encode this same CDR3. CDR3 region: CASSYSGQSYEQYF. The CDR3 nucleotides are TGTGCCAGCAGTTACTCGGGACAGAGCTACGAGCAGTACTTC. The V gene is TRBV6-5, the J gene TRBJ2-7; 7 bases are a match to TRBD1. The length of the CDR3 is 14 residues. Germline V CDR1 and CDR2: MNHEY, SVGAGI. V dropped 0 bases and J dropped 3; count of bases not matched to a gene: 2.

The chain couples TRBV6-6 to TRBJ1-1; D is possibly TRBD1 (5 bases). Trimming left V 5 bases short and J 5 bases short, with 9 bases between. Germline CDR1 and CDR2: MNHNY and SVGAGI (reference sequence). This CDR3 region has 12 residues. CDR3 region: CASSQGDTEAFF. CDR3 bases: TGTGCCAGCAGTCAAGGGGATACTGAAGCTTTCTTT.

The CDR3 DNA reads TGTGCCAGCAGCGTAGAAACAGGGAACTCTGGAAACACCATATATTTT. Translation: CASSVETGNSGNTIYF. The chain combines TRBV9 with TRBJ1-3, with D possibly TRBD1 on 6 matching bases. The CDR3 has 16 residues. V was clipped by 0 bases and J by 0 bases, with 10 bases between them. Germline V gene lookup returns CDR1 SGDLS and CDR2 YYNGEE.